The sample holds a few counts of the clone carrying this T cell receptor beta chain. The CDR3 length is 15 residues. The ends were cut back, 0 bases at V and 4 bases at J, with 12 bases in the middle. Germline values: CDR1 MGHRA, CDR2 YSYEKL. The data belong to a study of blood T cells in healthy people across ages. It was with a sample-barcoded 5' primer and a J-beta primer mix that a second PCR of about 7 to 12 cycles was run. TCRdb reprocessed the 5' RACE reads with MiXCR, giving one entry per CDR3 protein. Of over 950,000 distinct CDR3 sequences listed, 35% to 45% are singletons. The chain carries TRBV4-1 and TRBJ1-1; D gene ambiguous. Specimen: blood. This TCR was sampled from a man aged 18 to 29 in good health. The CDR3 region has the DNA TGCGCCAGCAGCCAAGACCCCGTAGGGAGCACTGAAGCTTTCTTT. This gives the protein CASSQDPVGSTEAFF.